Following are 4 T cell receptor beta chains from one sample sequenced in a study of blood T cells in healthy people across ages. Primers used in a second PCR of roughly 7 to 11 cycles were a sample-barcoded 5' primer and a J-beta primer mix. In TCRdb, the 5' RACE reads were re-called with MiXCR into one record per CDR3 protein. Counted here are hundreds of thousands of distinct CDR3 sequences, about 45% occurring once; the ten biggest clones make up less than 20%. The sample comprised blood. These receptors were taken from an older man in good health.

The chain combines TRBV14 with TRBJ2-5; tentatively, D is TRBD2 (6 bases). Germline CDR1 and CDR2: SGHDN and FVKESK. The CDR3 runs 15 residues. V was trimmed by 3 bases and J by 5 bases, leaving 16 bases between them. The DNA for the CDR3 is TGTGCCAGCAGCCAGTTGGAGGGCCATGGGGAGACCCAGTACTTC. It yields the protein CASSQLEGHGETQYF.

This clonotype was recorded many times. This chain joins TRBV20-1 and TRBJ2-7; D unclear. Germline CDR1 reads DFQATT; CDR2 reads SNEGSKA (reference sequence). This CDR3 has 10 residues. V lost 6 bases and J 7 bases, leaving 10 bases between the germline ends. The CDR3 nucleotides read TGCAGTGCCAGTCCGTATGAGCAGTACTTC. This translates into CSASPYEQYF.

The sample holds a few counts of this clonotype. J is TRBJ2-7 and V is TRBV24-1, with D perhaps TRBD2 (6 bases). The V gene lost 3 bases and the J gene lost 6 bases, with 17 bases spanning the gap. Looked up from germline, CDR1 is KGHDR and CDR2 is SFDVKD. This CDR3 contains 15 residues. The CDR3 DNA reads TGTGCCACCAGTGATAATGCCCGGGACTCAGCCGAGCAGTACTTC. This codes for CATSDNARDSAEQYF.

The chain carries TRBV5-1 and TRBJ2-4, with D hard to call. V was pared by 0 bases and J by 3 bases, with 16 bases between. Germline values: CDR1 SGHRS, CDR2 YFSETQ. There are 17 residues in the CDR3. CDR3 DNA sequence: TGCGCCAGCAGCTTGGATGTTGTAACGCAGATCAAAAACATTCAGTACTTC. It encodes CASSLDVVTQIKNIQYF.